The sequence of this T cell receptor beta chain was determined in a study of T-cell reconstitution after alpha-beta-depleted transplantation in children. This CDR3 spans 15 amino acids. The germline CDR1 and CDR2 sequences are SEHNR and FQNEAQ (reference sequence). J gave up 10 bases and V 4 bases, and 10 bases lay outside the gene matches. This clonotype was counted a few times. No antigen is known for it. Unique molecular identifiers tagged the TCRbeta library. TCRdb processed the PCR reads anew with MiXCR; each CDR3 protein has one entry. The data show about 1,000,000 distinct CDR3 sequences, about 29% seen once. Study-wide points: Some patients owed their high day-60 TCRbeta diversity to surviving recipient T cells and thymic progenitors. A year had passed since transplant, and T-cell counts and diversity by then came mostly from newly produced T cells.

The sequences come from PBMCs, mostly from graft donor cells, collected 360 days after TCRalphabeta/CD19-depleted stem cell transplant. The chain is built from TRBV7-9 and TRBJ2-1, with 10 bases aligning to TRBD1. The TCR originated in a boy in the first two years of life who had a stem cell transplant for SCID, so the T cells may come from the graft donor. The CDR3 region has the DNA TGTGCCAGCAGCTCTGGGACAGGGGTAGCCTGGGAGCAGTTCTTC. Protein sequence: CASSSGTGVAWEQFF.